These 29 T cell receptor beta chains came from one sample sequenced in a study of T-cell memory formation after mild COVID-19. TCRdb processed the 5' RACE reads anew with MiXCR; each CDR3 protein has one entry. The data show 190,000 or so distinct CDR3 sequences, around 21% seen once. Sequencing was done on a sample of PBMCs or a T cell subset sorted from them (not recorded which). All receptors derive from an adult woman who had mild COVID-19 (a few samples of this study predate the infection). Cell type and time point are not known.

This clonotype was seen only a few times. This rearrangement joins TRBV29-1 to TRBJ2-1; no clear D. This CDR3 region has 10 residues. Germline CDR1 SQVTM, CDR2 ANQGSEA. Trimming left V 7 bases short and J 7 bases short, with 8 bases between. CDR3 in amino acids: CSAEANEQFF. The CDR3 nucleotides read TGCAGCGCCGAAGCGAATGAGCAGTTCTTC.

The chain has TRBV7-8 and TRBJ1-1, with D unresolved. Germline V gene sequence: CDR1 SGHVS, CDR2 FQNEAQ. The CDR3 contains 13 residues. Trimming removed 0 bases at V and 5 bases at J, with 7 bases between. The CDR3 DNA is TGTGCCAGCAGCTTAGCGCCCGGGACTGAAGCTTTCTTT. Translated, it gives CASSLAPGTEAFF.

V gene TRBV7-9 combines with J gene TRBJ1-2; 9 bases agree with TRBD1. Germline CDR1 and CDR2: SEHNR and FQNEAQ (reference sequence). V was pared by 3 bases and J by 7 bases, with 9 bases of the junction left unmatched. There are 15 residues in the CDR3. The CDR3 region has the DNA TGTGCCAGCAGCTTTGCCCGGGACAGGGTGGGTGGCTACACCTTC. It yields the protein CASSFARDRVGGYTF. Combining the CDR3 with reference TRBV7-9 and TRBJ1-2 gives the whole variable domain DTGVSQNPRHKITKRGQNVTFRCDPISEHNRLYWYRQTLGQGPEFLTYFQNEAQLEKSRLLSDRFSAERPKGSFSTLEIQRTEQGDSAMYLCASSFARDRVGGYTFGSGTRLTVV.

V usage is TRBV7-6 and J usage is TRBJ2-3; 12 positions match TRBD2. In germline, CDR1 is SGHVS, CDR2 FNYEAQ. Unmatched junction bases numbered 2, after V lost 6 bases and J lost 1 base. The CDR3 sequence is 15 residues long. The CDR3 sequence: CASRRLAGGTDTQYF. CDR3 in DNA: TGTGCCAGCAGGCGACTAGCGGGGGGCACAGATACGCAGTATTTT.

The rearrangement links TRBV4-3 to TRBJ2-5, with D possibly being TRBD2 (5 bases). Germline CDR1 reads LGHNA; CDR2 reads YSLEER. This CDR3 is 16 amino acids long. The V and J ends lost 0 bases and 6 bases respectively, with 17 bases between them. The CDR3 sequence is CASSQERLIMGKTQYF. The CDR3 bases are TGCGCCAGCAGCCAAGAGAGACTAATAATGGGAAAGACCCAGTACTTC.

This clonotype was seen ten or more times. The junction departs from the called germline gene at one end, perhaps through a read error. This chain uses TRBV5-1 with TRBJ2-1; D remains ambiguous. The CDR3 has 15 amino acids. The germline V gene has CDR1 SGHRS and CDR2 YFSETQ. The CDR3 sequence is CASSLGGSSYNEQFF. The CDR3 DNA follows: TGTGCCAGCAGCTTAGGTGGCAGCTCCTACAATGAGCAGTTCTTC.

In DNA, the CDR3 is TGTGCCACCAGTGATTCGGGACGTGGCTACACCTTC. Translated: CATSDSGRGYTF. The chain has TRBV24-1 and TRBJ1-2; TRBD1 is a possible D gene (5 bases). V lost 2 bases to trimming and J lost 7 bases, with 7 bases between them. Germline lookup yields CDR1 KGHDR and CDR2 SFDVKD. The CDR3 extends over 12 amino acids.

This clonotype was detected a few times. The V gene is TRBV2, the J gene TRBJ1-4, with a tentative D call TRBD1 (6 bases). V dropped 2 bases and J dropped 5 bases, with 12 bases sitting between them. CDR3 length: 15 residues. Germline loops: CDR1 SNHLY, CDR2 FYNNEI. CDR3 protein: CASSEYDRQNEKLFF. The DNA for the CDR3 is TGTGCCAGCAGTGAATATGACAGGCAGAATGAAAAACTGTTTTTT.

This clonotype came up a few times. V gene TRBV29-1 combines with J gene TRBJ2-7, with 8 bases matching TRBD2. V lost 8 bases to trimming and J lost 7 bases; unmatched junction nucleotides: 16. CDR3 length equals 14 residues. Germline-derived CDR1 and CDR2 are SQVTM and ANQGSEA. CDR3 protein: CSYSVYSGTVEQYF. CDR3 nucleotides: TGCAGCTATTCAGTTTATAGCGGGACCGTAGAGCAGTACTTC.

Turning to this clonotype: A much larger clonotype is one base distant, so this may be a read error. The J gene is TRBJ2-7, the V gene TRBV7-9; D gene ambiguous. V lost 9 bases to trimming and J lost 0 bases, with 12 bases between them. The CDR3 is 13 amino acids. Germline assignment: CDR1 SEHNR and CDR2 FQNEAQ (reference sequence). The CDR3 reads CARSPSVSYEQYF. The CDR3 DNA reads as TGTGCCAGAAGCCCGTCGGTCTCCTACGAGCAGTACTTC.

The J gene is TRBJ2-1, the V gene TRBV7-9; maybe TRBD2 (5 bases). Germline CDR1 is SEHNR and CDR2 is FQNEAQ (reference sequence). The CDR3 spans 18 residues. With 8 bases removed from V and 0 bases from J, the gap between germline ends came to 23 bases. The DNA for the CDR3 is TGTGCCAGCTGCTCGAGAGGTCGAGCGGATAGCTCCTACAATGAGCAGTTCTTC. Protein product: CASCSRGRADSSYNEQFF.

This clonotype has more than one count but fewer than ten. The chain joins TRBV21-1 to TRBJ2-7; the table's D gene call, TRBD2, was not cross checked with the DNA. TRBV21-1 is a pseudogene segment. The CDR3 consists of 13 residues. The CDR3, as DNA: TGTGCCAGCAGGGGCCACCTTCCCTACGAGCAGTACTTC. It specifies CASRGHLPYEQYF.

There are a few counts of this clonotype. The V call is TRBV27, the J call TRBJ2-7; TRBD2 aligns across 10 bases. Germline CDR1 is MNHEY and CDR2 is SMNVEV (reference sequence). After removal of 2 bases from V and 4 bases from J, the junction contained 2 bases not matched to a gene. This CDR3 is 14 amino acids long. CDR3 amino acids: CASSLKGLAYEQYF. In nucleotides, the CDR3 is TGTGCCAGCAGTTTAAAGGGACTAGCGTACGAGCAGTACTTC.

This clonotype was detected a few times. The chain's CDR3 is CASRLTSGHSGANVLTF. The DNA for the CDR3 is TGTGCCAGCAGATTGACTAGCGGCCACTCTGGGGCCAACGTCCTGACTTTC. The chain combines TRBV7-9 with TRBJ2-6, with 9 positions matching TRBD2. Germline values: CDR1 SEHNR, CDR2 FQNEAQ (reference sequence). CDR3 length equals 17 residues. The V segment lost 6 bases and the J segment 0 bases; nucleotides outside the gene matches: 6.

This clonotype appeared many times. CDR3 sequence (DNA): TGCGCCAGCAGCTTTCGGTGGGAGATGAACACCGGGGAGCTGTTTTTT. It encodes CASSFRWEMNTGELFF. V gene TRBV5-1 combines with J gene TRBJ2-2; D is possibly TRBD2 (5 bases). The V gene's germline CDR1 is SGHRS and CDR2 YFSETQ. The V and J ends lost 2 bases and 1 base respectively, with 12 bases between them. This CDR3 contains 16 residues. Drawing the rest from reference TRBV5-1 and TRBJ2-2, the complete variable domain is KAGVTQTPRYLIKTRGQQVTLSCSPISGHRSVSWYQQTPGQGLQFLFEYFSETQRNKGNFPGRFSGRQFSNSRSEMNVSTLELGDSALYLCASSFRWEMNTGELFFGEGSRLTVL.

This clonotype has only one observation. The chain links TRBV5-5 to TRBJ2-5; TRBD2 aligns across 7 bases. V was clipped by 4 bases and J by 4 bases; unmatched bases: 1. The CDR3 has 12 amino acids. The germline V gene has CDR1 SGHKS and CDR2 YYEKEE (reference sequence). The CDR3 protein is CASSTGGETQYF. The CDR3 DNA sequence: TGTGCCAGCAGCACGGGGGGAGAGACCCAGTACTTC.

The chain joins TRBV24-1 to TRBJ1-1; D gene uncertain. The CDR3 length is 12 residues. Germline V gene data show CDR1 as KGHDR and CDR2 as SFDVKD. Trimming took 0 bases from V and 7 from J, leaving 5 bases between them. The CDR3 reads CATSDLKGEAFF. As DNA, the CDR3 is TGTGCCACCAGTGATTTGAAGGGTGAAGCTTTCTTT.

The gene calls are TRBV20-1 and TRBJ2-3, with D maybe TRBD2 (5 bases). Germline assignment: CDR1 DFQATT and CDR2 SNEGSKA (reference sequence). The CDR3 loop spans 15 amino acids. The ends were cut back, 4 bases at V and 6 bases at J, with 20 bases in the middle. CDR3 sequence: CSAIEAESRGDTQYF. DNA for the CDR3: TGCAGTGCTATAGAAGCGGAAAGCCGCGGCGATACGCAGTATTTT.

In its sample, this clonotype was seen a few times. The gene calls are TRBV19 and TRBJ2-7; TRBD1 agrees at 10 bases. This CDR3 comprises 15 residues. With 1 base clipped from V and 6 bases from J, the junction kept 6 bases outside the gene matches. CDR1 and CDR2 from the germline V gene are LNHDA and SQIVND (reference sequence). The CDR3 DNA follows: TGTGCCAGTAGTATAGCGGGACAGGGGCGGACCGAGCAGTACTTC. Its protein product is CASSIAGQGRTEQYF.

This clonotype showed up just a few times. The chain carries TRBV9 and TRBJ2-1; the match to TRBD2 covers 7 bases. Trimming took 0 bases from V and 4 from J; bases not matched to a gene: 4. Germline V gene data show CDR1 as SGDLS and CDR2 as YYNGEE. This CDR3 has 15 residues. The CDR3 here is CASSVVGGRYNEQFF. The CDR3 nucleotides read TGTGCCAGCAGCGTAGTCGGGGGGAGGTACAATGAGCAGTTCTTC.

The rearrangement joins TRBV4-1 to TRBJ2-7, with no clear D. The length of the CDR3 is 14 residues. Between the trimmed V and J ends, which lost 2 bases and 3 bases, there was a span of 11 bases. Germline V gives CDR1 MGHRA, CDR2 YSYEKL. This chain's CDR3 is CASSQYGKDYEQYF. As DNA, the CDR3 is TGCGCCAGCAGCCAATATGGCAAAGACTACGAGCAGTACTTC.

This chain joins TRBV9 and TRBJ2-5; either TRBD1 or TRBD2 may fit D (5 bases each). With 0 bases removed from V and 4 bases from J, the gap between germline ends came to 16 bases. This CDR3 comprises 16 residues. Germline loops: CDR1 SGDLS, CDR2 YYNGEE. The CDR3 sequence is CASSVAGTWGRETQYF. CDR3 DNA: TGTGCCAGCAGCGTAGCGGGGACCTGGGGACGAGAGACCCAGTACTTC. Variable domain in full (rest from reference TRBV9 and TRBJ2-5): DSGVTQTPKHLITATGQRVTLRCSPRSGDLSVYWYQQSLDQGLQFLIQYYNGEERAKGNILERFSAQQFPDLHSELNLSSLELGDSALYFCASSVAGTWGRETQYFGPGTRLLVL.

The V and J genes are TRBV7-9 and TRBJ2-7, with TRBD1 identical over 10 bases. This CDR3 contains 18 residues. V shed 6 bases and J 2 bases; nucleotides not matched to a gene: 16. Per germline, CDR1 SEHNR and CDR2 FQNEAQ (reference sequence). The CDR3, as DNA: TGTGCCAGCAGTCCCGGGACAGGGGATTCGGGGAAGACCTACGAGCAGTACTTC. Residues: CASSPGTGDSGKTYEQYF.

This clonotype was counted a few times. CDR3 DNA: TGTGCCACCCAATTCGGACAGATTAAGCCGAACACTGAAGCTTTCTTT. This gives the protein CATQFGQIKPNTEAFF. The chain links TRBV5-4 to TRBJ1-1; the D gene is possibly TRBD1 (6 bases). V was shortened by 9 bases and J by 1 base, with 22 bases between the two germline ends. CDR3 size: 16 residues. CDR1 SGHNT and CDR2 YYREEE come from the germline V gene (reference sequence).

CDR3 loop: CASSSRLGQGLNNYGYTF. The CDR3 nucleotides read TGTGCCAGCAGCTCAAGGTTGGGGCAGGGATTAAATAACTATGGCTACACCTTC. J is TRBJ1-2 and V is TRBV11-2; D is perhaps TRBD1 (5 bases). V gave up 4 bases and J gave up 1 base, with 22 bases separating them. Per the germline V gene, CDR1 is SGHAT and CDR2 is FQNNGV. The CDR3 spans 18 residues.

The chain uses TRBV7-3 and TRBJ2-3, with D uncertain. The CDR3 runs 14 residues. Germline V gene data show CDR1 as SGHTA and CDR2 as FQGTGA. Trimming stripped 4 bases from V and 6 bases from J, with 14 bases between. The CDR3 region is CASSSGLSADTQYF. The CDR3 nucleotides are TGTGCCAGCAGCTCGGGCCTATCGGCGGATACGCAGTATTTT.

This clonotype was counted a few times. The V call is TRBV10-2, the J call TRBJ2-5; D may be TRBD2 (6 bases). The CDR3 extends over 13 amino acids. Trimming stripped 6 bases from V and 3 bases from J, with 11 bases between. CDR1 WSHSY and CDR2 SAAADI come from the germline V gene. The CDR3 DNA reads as TGCGCCAGCAGGGACTATACAGAAGAGACCCAGTACTTC. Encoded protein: CASRDYTEETQYF.

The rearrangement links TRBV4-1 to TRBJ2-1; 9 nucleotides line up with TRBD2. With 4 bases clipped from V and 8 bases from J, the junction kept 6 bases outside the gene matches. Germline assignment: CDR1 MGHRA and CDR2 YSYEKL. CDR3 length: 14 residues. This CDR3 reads CASSLHGGGDEQFF. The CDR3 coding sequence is TGCGCCAGCAGCCTTCACGGCGGGGGGGATGAGCAGTTCTTC.

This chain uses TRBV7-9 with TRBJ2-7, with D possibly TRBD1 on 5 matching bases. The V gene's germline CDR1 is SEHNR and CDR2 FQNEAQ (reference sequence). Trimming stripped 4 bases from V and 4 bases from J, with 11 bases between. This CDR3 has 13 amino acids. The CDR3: CASSYSTAYEQYF. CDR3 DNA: TGTGCCAGCAGCTATTCGACAGCTTACGAGCAGTACTTC.